A selection of T cell receptor beta chains follows, all from one sample in a study of T cell repertoires in cytomegalovirus infection. Each CDR3 protein is one row after TCRdb ran MiXCR on the reads. This sample has around 450,000 distinct CDR3 sequences, with approximately 31% found just once. The sequenced sample consisted of PBMCs. The receptor source for this set is a human donor in good health (CMV status not recorded). Some clones in this sample may be carry-over from other donors' samples. CDR3s include the opening cysteine and the closing phenylalanine or tryptophan. D genes are given only for firm matches. A row's size may be missing; if present it is once, few, many or a size class.

D gene	clone size	V gene	J gene	CDR3 protein	CDR3 DNA
.	.	TRBV13	TRBJ1-2	CASSGPGGYGYTF	TGTGCCAGCAGCGGGCCGGGAGGCTATGGCTACACCTTC
.	.	TRBV20-1	TRBJ2-7	CSARLLGTASTYEQYF	TGCAGTGCTAGACTTTTAGGGACCGCCTCCACCTACGAGCAGTACTTC
.	.	TRBV28	TRBJ2-7	CASSQQGDTYEQYF	TGTGCCAGCAGTCAACAGGGTGATACCTACGAGCAGTACTTC
TRBD1	few	TRBV6-1	TRBJ1-2	CASSVPLGQGTRQSGYTF	TGTGCCAGCAGTGTTCCATTGGGACAGGGGACGCGACAAAGTGGCTACACCTTC
TRBD2	.	TRBV12-3/TRBV12-4	TRBJ2-1	CASSLGAGGPILNEQFF	TGTGCCAGCAGTTTGGGGGCGGGGGGGCCGATCCTGAATGAGCAGTTCTTC
TRBD1	few	TRBV9	TRBJ2-6	CASSPRTGLNTGANVLTF	TGTGCCAGCAGCCCCCGGACAGGTCTTAATACTGGGGCCAACGTCCTGACTTTC
.	few	TRBV5-1	TRBJ2-7	CASSLWTVSYEQYF	TGCGCCAGCAGCTTGTGGACTGTCTCCTACGAGCAGTACTTC
.	.	TRBV20-1	TRBJ2-1	CSARGRSYSYNEQFF	TGCAGTGCTAGAGGTCGATCCTATTCTTACAATGAGCAGTTCTTC
.	many	TRBV7-2	TRBJ1-1	CASSLAGVGVNTEAFF	TGTGCCAGCAGCTTAGCCGGGGTGGGGGTGAACACTGAAGCTTTCTTT
.	.	TRBV7-8	TRBJ1-6	CASSLADGTPLHF	TGTGCCAGCAGCTTAGCGGACGGTACACCCCTCCACTTT
.	.	TRBV5-4	TRBJ1-2	CASSSVGYNYGYTF	TGTGCCAGCAGCTCGGTTGGTTACAACTATGGCTACACCTTC
.	few	TRBV27	TRBJ2-2	CASSLSSPRGSGNTGELFF	TGTGCCAGCAGTTTATCATCCCCCCGAGGTAGCGGAAACACCGGGGAGCTGTTTTTT
.	few	TRBV5-8	TRBJ2-7	CASSLAASRASYEQYF	TGTGCCAGCAGCTTGGCCGCCAGCCGAGCCTCCTACGAGCAGTACTTC
.	.	TRBV2	TRBJ2-7	CASRTSGDSYEQYF	TGTGCCAGCAGGACCTCGGGGGACTCCTACGAGCAGTACTTC
.	.	TRBV24-1	TRBJ2-1	CATSDPSGGGSYNEQFF	TGTGCCACCAGTGATCCCTCGGGGGGCGGCTCCTACAATGAGCAGTTCTTC
.	.	TRBV12-3/TRBV12-4	TRBJ2-3	CASSTTRGSRQTDTQYF	TGTGCCAGCAGCACAACAAGGGGATCCCGACAAACAGATACGCAGTATTTT
.	.	TRBV19	TRBJ2-1	CASSIVQSGEQFF	TGTGCCAGTAGTATTGTCCAAAGCGGTGAGCAGTTCTTC
TRBD1	many	TRBV7-2	TRBJ1-5	CASSTSALPGQIQPQHF	TGTGCCAGCAGCACCTCTGCACTACCGGGACAGATCCAGCCCCAGCATTTT
.	.	TRBV25-1	TRBJ2-5	CARSEREGLKETQYF	TGTGCCAGAAGTGAACGTGAGGGCCTAAAGGAGACCCAGTACTTC
.	few	TRBV4-2	TRBJ1-5	CASSQGLGGGNQPQHF	TGTGCCAGCAGCCAAGGGTTAGGGGGAGGCAATCAGCCCCAGCATTTT
TRBD2	.	TRBV10-1	TRBJ2-2	CASGTSGNTGELFF	TGCGCCTCCGGGACTAGCGGAAACACCGGGGAGCTGTTTTTT
TRBD1	many	TRBV7-2	TRBJ2-7	CASSQEVRQGAGEQYF	TGTGCCAGCAGCCAAGAGGTTCGACAGGGGGCAGGAGAGCAGTACTTC
TRBD2	many	TRBV6-5	TRBJ2-5	CASSYLREGQGTQYF	TGTGCCAGCAGTTACTTGCGGGAGGGACAAGGGACCCAGTACTTC
.	few	TRBV7-3	TRBJ2-3	CASSLTSTRGDTQYF	TGTGCCAGCAGCTTAACGTCGACGAGGGGGGATACGCAGTATTTT
TRBD2	.	TRBV7-2	TRBJ2-7	CASSYGRGGGSYEQYF	TGTGCCAGCAGCTATGGTCGGGGGGGGGGCTCCTACGAGCAGTACTTC
.	.	TRBV12-3/TRBV12-4	TRBJ1-2	CASSSGAGTFFYGYTF	TGTGCCAGCAGTTCGGGAGCCGGGACCTTCTTCTATGGCTACACCTTC
TRBD2	many	TRBV12-3/TRBV12-4	TRBJ2-2	CASMGGGGPNTGELFF	TGTGCCAGCATGGGCGGGGGGGGTCCGAACACCGGGGAGCTGTTTTTT
.	.	TRBV19	TRBJ2-5	CASSGSGTKYQETQYF	TGTGCCAGTAGTGGATCCGGGACAAAGTACCAAGAGACCCAGTACTTC
.	.	TRBV7-6	TRBJ2-1	CASSQQSSGGNHNEQFF	TGTGCCAGCAGCCAACAAAGTTCGGGGGGCAACCACAATGAGCAGTTCTTC